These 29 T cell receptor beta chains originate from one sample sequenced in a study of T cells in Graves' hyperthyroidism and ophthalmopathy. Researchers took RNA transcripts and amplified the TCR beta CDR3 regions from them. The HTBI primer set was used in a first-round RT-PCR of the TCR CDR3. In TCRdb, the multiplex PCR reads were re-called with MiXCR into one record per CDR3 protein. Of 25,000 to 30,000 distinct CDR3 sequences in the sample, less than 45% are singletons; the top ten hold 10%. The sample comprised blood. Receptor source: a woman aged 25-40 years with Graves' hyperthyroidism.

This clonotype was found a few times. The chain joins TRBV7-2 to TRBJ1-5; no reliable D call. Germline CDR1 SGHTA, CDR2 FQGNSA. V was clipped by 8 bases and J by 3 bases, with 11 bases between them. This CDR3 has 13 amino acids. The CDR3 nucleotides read TGTGCCAGCTCCTGGTCCTTCAATCAGCCCCAGCATTTT. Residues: CASSWSFNQPQHF.

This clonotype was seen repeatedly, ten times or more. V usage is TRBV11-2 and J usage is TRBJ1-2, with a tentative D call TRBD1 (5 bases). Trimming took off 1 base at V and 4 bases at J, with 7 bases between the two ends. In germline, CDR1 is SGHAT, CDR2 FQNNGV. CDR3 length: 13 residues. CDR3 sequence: CASSLGQSYGYTF. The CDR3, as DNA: TGTGCCAGCAGCTTAGGACAGAGCTATGGCTACACCTTC.

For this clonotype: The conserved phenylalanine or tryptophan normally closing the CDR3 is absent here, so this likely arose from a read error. The CDR3 reads CAISETLPGLNYGYTL. The CDR3 DNA sequence: TGTGCCATCAGTGAGACCCTCCCGGGCCTCAACTATGGCTACACCCTC. The chain combines TRBV10-3 with TRBJ1-2, with D hard to call. Looked up from germline, CDR1 is ENHRY and CDR2 is SYGVKD. Between the trimmed V and J ends, which lost 2 bases and 2 bases, there was a span of 15 bases. There are 16 residues in the CDR3.

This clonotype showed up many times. CDR3 sequence (DNA): TGTGCCAGCAGTTGGACAGGGTCTGGAAACACCATATATTTT. This sequence encodes CASSWTGSGNTIYF. The chain couples TRBV12-3 or TRBV12-4 to TRBJ1-3; 8 bases match TRBD1. The CDR3 extends over 14 amino acids. The J segment lost 1 base and the V segment lost 4 bases, leaving 0 bases of the junction unmatched.

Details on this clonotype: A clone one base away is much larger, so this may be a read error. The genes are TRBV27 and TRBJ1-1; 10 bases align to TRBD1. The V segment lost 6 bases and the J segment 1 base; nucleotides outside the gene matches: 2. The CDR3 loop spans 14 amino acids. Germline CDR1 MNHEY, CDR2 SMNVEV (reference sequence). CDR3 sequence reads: CASRTGGRNTEAFF. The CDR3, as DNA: TGTGCCAGCAGGACAGGGGGCCGGAACACTGAAGCTTTCTTT.

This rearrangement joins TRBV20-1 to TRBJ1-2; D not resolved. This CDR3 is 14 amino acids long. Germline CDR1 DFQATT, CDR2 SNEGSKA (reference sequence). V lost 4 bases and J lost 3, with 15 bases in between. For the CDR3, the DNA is TGCAGTGCTATTGCAAGCACGAGAGACTATGGCTACACCTTC. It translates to CSAIASTRDYGYTF.

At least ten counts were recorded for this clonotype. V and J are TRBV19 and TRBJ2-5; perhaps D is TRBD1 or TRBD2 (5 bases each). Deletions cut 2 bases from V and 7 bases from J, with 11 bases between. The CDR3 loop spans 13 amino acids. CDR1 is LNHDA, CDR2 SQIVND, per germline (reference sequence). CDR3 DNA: TGTGCCAGTAGTATACTCGAGAGGGGGACCCAGTACTTC. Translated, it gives CASSILERGTQYF. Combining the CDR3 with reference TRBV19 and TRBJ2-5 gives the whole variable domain DGGITQSPKYLFRKEGQNVTLSCEQNLNHDAMYWYRQDPGQGLRLIYYSQIVNDFQKGDIAEGYSVSREKKESFPLTVTSAQKNPTAFYLCASSILERGTQYFGPGTRLLVL.

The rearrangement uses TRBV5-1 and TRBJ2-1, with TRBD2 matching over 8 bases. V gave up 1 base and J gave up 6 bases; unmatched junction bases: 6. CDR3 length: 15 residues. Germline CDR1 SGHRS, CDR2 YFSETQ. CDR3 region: CASSLRASGLNEQFF. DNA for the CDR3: TGCGCCAGCAGCTTGCGGGCTAGCGGGCTCAATGAGCAGTTCTTC. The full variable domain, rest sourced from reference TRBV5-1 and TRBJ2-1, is KAGVTQTPRYLIKTRGQQVTLSCSPISGHRSVSWYQQTPGQGLQFLFEYFSETQRNKGNFPGRFSGRQFSNSRSEMNVSTLELGDSALYLCASSLRASGLNEQFFGPGTRLTVL.

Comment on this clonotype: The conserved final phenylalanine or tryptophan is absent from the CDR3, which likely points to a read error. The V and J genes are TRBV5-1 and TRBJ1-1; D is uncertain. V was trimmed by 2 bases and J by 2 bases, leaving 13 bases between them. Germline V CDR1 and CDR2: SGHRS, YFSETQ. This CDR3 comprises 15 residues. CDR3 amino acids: CASSFTGEGNTEAFL. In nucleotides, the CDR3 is TGCGCCAGCAGCTTTACCGGAGAAGGAAACACTGAAGCTTTCCTT.

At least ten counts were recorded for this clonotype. The CDR3 region has the DNA TGTGCCAGCAGAAAGGACAGGGTGGGACCTGAAGCTTTCTTT. It yields the protein CASRKDRVGPEAFF. The rearrangement uses TRBV2 and TRBJ1-1, with 8 bases matching TRBD1. Germline loops: CDR1 SNHLY, CDR2 FYNNEI. The CDR3 is made up of 14 amino acids. The V and J ends lost 6 bases and 6 bases, in that order; junction bases with no gene match: 9.

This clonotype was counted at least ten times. CDR3 residues: CASSLGPPLPYEQYF. In DNA form, the CDR3 reads TGTGCCAGCAGTTTAGGTCCCCCGCTCCCCTACGAGCAGTACTTC. The J gene is TRBJ2-7, the V gene TRBV27; D is uncertain. V lost 2 bases and J lost 2, with 13 bases in between. This CDR3 is 15 amino acids long. CDR1 is MNHEY, CDR2 SMNVEV, per germline (reference sequence).

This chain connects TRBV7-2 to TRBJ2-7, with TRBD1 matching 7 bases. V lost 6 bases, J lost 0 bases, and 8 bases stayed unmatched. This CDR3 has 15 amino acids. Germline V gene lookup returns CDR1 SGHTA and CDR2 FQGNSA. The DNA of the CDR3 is TGTGCCAGCAGTCCATGGGCAGGGGGCTCCTACGAGCAGTACTTC. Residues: CASSPWAGGSYEQYF.

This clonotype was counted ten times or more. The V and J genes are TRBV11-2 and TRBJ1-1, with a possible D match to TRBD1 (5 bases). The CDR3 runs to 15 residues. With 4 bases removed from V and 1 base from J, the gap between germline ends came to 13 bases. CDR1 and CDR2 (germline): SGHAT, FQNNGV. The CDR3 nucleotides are TGTGCCAGCAGCTCGCCCCGCGGGGGGAACACTGAAGCTTTCTTT. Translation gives CASSSPRGGNTEAFF.

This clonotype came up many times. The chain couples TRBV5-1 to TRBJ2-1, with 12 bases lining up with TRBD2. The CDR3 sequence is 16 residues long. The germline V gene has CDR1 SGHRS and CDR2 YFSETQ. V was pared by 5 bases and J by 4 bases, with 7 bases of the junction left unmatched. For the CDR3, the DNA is TGCGCCAGCAGTTTCGCGCTAGCGGGAGGGTACAATGAGCAGTTCTTC. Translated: CASSFALAGGYNEQFF. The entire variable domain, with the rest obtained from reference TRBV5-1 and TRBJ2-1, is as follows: KAGVTQTPRYLIKTRGQQVTLSCSPISGHRSVSWYQQTPGQGLQFLFEYFSETQRNKGNFPGRFSGRQFSNSRSEMNVSTLELGDSALYLCASSFALAGGYNEQFFGPGTRLTVL.

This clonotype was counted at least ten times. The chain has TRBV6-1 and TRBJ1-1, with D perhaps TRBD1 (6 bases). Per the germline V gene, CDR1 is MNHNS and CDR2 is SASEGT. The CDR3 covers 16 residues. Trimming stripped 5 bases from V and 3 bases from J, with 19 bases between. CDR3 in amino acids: CASSYRTGGADTEAFF. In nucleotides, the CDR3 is TGTGCCAGCAGTTACCGGACTGGGGGCGCGGACACTGAAGCTTTCTTT.

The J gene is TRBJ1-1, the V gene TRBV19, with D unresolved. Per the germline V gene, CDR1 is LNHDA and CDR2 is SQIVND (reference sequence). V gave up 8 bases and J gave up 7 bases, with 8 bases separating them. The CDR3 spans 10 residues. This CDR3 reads CASYGSEAFF. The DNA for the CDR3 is TGTGCCAGTTATGGCAGTGAAGCTTTCTTT.

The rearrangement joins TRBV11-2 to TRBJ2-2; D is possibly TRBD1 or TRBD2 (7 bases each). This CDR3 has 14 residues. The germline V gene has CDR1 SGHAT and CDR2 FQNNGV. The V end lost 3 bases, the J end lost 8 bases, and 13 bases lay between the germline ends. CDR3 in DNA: TGTGCCAGCAGCTTCCCAGGGGGGGTAGGGGAGCTGTTTTTT. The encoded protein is CASSFPGGVGELFF.

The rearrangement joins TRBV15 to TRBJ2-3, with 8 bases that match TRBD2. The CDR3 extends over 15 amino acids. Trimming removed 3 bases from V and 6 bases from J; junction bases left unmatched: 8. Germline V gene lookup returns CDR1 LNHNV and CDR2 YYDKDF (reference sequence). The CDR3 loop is CATSSGGVRGDTQYF. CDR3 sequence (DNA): TGTGCCACCAGCAGCGGGGGGGTCCGGGGGGATACGCAGTATTTT.

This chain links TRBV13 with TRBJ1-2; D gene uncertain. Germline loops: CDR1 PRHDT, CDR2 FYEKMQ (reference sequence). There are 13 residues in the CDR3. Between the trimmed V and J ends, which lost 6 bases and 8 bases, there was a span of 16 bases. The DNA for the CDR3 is TGTGCCAGCAGTACCCTTAAGTGGCGAGGCTACACCTTC. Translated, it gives CASSTLKWRGYTF. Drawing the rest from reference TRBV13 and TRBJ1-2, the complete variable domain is AAGVIQSPRHLIKEKRETATLKCYPIPRHDTVYWYQQGPGQDPQFLISFYEKMQSDKGSIPDRFSAQQFSDYHSELNMSSLELGDSALYFCASSTLKWRGYTFGSGTRLTVV.

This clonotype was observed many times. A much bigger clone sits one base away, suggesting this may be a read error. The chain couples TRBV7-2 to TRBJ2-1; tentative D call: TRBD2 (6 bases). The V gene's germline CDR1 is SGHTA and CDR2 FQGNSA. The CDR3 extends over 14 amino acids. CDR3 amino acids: CASSSTSSYSEQFF. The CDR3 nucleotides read TGTGCCAGCAGCTCGACTAGTTCCTACAGTGAGCAGTTCTTC. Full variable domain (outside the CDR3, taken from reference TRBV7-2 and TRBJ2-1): GAGVSQSPSNKVTEKGKDVELRCDPISGHTALYWYRQSLGQGLEFLIYFQGNSAPDKSGLPSDRFSAERTGGSVSTLTIQRTQQEDSAVYLCASSSTSSYSEQFFGPGTRLTVL.

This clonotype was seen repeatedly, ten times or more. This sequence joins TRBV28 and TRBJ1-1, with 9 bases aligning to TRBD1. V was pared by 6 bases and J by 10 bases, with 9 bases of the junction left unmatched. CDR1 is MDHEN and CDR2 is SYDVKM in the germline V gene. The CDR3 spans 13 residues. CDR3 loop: CASSLTGGLVAFF. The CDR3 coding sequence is TGTGCCAGCAGCTTAACAGGGGGCTTGGTAGCTTTCTTT.

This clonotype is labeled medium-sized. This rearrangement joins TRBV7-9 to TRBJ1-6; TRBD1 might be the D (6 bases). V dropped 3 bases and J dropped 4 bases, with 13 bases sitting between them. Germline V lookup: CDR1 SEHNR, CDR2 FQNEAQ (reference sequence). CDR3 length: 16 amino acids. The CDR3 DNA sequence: TGTGCCAGCAGCTTCGAGCAGGGGTTTTATAATTCACCCCTCCACTTT. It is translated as CASSFEQGFYNSPLHF.

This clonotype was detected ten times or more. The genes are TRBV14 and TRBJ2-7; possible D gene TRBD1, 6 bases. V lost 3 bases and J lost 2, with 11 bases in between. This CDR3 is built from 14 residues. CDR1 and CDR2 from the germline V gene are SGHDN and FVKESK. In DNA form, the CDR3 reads TGTGCCAGCAGCCAGTGGGACACTACCTACGAGCAGTACTTC. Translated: CASSQWDTTYEQYF.

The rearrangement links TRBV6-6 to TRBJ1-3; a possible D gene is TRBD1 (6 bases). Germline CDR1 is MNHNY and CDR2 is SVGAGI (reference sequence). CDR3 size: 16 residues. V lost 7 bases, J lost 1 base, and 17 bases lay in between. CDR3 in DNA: TGTGCCAGCAACCCCCGCGGGGGCAAATCTGGAAACACCATATATTTT. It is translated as CASNPRGGKSGNTIYF.

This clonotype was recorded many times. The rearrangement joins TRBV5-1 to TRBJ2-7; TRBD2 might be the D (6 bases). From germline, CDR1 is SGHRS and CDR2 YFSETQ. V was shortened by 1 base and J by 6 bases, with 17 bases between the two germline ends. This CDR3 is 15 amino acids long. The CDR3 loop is CASSLNGGAPLEQYF. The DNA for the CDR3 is TGCGCCAGCAGCTTGAACGGAGGGGCTCCCCTCGAGCAGTACTTC.

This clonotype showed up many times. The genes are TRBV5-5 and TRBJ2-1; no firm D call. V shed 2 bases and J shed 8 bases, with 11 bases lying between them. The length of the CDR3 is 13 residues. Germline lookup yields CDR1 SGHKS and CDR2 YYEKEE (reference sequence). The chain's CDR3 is CASSFASGYEQFF. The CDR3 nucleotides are TGTGCCAGCAGCTTTGCCAGTGGTTATGAGCAGTTCTTC.

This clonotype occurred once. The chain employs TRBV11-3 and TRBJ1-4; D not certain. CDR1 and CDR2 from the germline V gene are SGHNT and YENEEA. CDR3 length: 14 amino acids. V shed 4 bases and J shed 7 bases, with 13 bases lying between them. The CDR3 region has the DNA TGTGCCAGCAGCTCCCCGAAACAAAGTGAAAAACTGTTTTTT. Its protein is CASSSPKQSEKLFF.

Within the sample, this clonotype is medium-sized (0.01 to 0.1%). The CDR3 DNA follows: TGTGCCAGCAGTGATGGAGGGACTAGCGGGAGAAAGGAGACCCAGTACTTC. Translated, it gives CASSDGGTSGRKETQYF. The chain carries TRBV2 and TRBJ2-5; 14 bases match TRBD2. This CDR3 has 17 residues. V shed 3 bases and J 5 bases; nucleotides not matched to a gene: 8. Per the germline V gene, CDR1 is SNHLY and CDR2 is FYNNEI.

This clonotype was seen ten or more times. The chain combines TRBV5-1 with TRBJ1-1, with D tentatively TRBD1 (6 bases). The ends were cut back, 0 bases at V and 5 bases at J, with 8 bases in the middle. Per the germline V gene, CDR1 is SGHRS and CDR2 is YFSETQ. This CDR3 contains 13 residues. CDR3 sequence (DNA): TGCGCCAGCAGCTTGGGGACAGATACTGAAGCTTTCTTT. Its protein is CASSLGTDTEAFF. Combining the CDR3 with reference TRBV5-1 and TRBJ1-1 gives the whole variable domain KAGVTQTPRYLIKTRGQQVTLSCSPISGHRSVSWYQQTPGQGLQFLFEYFSETQRNKGNFPGRFSGRQFSNSRSEMNVSTLELGDSALYLCASSLGTDTEAFFGQGTRLTVV.